The clone carrying this TCR beta chain was seen a handful of times. Antigen: not known. This sample is drawn from a study of beta chain features in type 1 diabetes. Looking at the study overall: Age, gender, cell numbers and subset yield matched between patients and controls.

Germline V gene data show CDR1 as KGHSH and CDR2 as LQKENI. There are 17 residues in the CDR3. V dropped 3 bases and J dropped 0 bases, with 15 bases sitting between them. General study points: When Type 1 diabetes patients were examined, their TCRB CDR3s proved moderately but significantly shorter in all four CD4+ subsets.

The study reverse transcribed the entire isolated RNA, so it sequenced expressed TCRB transcripts. TCRdb keeps only in-frame clones here, not all; method: immunoSEQ multiplex PCR. The data show roughly 150,000 clones, roughly 10% seen once. The chain employs TRBV18 and TRBJ2-1, with a weak D call TRBD1 (6 bases). The receptor was isolated from a man between 18 and 29 years old in good health. Sequenced material: central memory CD4+ T cells from blood. CDR3 sequence (DNA): TGTGCCAGCTCACCGGCCTACAGGGCCCTCTCCTACAATGAGCAGTTCTTC. This sequence encodes CASSPAYRALSYNEQFF.